The subject of this entry is one TCR beta chain. The sample belongs to a study of blood T cell repertoires in COVID-19. As for the study in general: Donors in the United States, Italy and Spain gave samples during acute or convalescent COVID-19. The cDNA or gDNA used as material had been derived from T cells, B-cell-depleted T cells, or PBMCs.

This CDR3 is 11 amino acids long. The ends were cut back, 1 base at V and 11 bases at J, with 6 bases in the middle. CDR1 and CDR2 from the germline V gene are SNHLY and FYNNEI. How the authors handled the data: Nucleated cell counts were estimated from reference gene primer amplification. The table came from immunoSEQ multiplex PCR; TCRdb's copy has only in-frame clones and leaves some out. The V and J calls and the clone size are those of that table, but D and trimming were determined from the DNA. The sample includes more than 150,000 clones, more than 60% seen only once; the top ten take approximately 13%.

Sequencing used peripheral blood. This clonotype originated in a man aged 50-60 years who had recovered from COVID-19. The rearrangement joins TRBV2 to TRBJ2-1, with D tentatively TRBD1 (5 bases). Here the CDR3 reads CASSEEGKQFF. The CDR3 nucleotides read TGTGCCAGCAGTGAAGAGGGGAAGCAGTTCTTC.